This TCR beta chain appears in the sequencing data of a study of T cell changes during pregnancy in multiple sclerosis. This CDR3 region has 15 residues. Deletions cut 4 bases from V and 3 bases from J, with 13 bases between. Germline V gene lookup returns CDR1 MNHNS and CDR2 SASEGT. Assay used: immunoSEQ multiplex PCR; TCRdb lists only in-frame clones, some missing. This sample has tens of thousands of clones, with 92% found just once. The rearrangement links TRBV6-1 to TRBJ2-1; D is undetermined. Source: peripheral blood, taken in the first trimester of pregnancy. This TCR was recovered from a female donor with multiple sclerosis, enrolled in a pregnancy study. The CDR3 region is CASSVKPDNYNEQFF. The DNA of the CDR3 is TGTGCCAGCAGTGTAAAACCCGACAACTACAATGAGCAGTTCTTC.